Presented here are 22 T cell receptor beta chains from one specimen sequenced in a study of Graves' ophthalmopathy and Graves' hyperthyroidism (dated 2018 in TCRdb). TCRdb shows the sequencer as Illumina HiSeq 2000. TCR beta CDR3 regions were amplified from RNA transcripts for repertoire sequencing. The first round of RT-PCR was done with HTBI primers and the Qiagen OneStep RT-PCR kit, and was followed by a second round of multiplex PCR, then size selection and purification. The public reads were reanalyzed by TCRdb: fastp trimming at Q25, MiXCR alignment, in-frame beta chains only. Rows merge per CDR3 protein into single entries with the most common DNA and genes. In all, the sample holds about 740,000 distinct CDR3 sequences, and roughly two fifths of those were seen once. The top ten clonotypes cover approximately 43% of the sample. The sample consisted of peripheral blood. The receptors were gathered from an adult man with Graves' ophthalmopathy.

The gene calls are TRBV7-3 and TRBJ1-5; 7 positions match TRBD1. Germline CDR1 is SGHTA and CDR2 is FQGTGA. J lost 9 bases, V lost 5 bases, and 16 bases had no gene match. The CDR3 runs 16 residues. In DNA, the CDR3 is TGTGCCAGCAGCCAAGAAACGGGCAGGGGGAATTCGCCCCAGCATTTT. Its translation is CASSQETGRGNSPQHF.

This clonotype was seen a handful of times. The rearrangement links TRBV7-3 to TRBJ2-2, with 7 nucleotides matching TRBD2. With 5 bases clipped from V and 0 bases from J, the junction kept 3 bases outside the gene matches. Per the germline V gene, CDR1 is SGHTA and CDR2 is FQGTGA. CDR3 length equals 15 residues. CDR3 amino acids: CASSRGSSNTGELFF. The CDR3 coding sequence is TGTGCCAGCAGCCGCGGGAGTTCGAACACCGGGGAGCTGTTTTTT.

This clonotype was detected many times. This chain connects TRBV24-1 to TRBJ2-5; D not resolved. CDR1 is KGHDR, CDR2 SFDVKD, per germline. The CDR3 contains 14 residues. Deletions cut 8 bases from V and 2 bases from J, with 14 bases between. CDR3 coding DNA: TGTGCCACCAAGGCTCCCGCACGACAAGAGACCCAGTACTTC. Translated: CATKAPARQETQYF.

At least ten counts were recorded for this clonotype. The J gene is TRBJ1-1, the V gene TRBV2, with 7 bases matching TRBD1. The CDR3 has 14 residues. Per germline, CDR1 SNHLY and CDR2 FYNNEI. Trimming cost V 7 bases and J 3 bases; bases outside gene matches: 8. The CDR3 loop is CASNIRGGDTEAFF. CDR3 nucleotides: TGTGCCAGCAACATCAGGGGGGGTGACACTGAAGCTTTCTTT. Using reference TRBV2 and TRBJ1-1 for the parts outside the CDR3, the full variable domain is EPEVTQTPSHQVTQMGQEVILRCVPISNHLYFYWYRQILGQKVEFLVSFYNNEISEKSEIFDDQFSVERPDGSNFTLKIRSTKLEDSAMYFCASNIRGGDTEAFFGQGTRLTVV.

The chain has TRBV5-5 and TRBJ1-1; D is ambiguous. V was pared by 1 base and J by 6 bases, with 7 bases between. This CDR3 region has 12 residues. Germline loops: CDR1 SGHKS, CDR2 YYEKEE (reference sequence). CDR3 sequence (DNA): TGTGCCAGCAGCTTGAGAAACTCTGAAGCTTTCTTT. Translating it yields CASSLRNSEAFF.

In this sample, this clonotype turned up a few times. The rearrangement joins TRBV7-9 to TRBJ1-6; possibly TRBD1 for D (6 bases). Germline V CDR1 and CDR2: SEHNR, FQNEAQ (reference sequence). The CDR3 consists of 13 residues. Between the trimmed V and J ends, which lost 5 bases and 10 bases, there was a span of 12 bases. CDR3 sequence (DNA): TGTGCCAGCAGCCGGGGGACACGCTCACCCCTCCACTTT. Translating it yields CASSRGTRSPLHF.

The V gene is TRBV7-2, the J gene TRBJ1-5; no clear D. V gave up 5 bases and J gave up 12 bases, with 5 bases separating them. CDR1 is SGHTA and CDR2 is FQGNSA in the germline V gene. There are 9 residues in the CDR3. CDR3 in DNA: TGTGCCAGCAGCCGGGACCAGCATTTT. It codes for CASSRDQHF.

This clonotype was seen a handful of times. In DNA, the CDR3 is TGTGCCAGCAGCGCGGGAACGATAACCGGGGAGCTGTTTTTT. Protein sequence: CASSAGTITGELFF. J is TRBJ2-2 and V is TRBV7-9, with D possibly matching TRBD2 (6 bases). Germline CDR1 SEHNR, CDR2 FQNEAQ (reference sequence). CDR3 length: 14 residues. V gave up 5 bases and J gave up 5 bases, with 12 bases separating them.

The chain links TRBV12-3 or TRBV12-4 to TRBJ1-3, with D uncertain. This CDR3 has 14 residues. V was shortened by 5 bases and J by 8 bases, with 16 bases between the two germline ends. The chain's CDR3 is CASSPRPGEDTIYF. In nucleotides, the CDR3 is TGTGCCAGCAGTCCTAGGCCAGGCGAGGACACCATATATTTT.

This clonotype showed up just a few times. The rearrangement joins TRBV3-1 to TRBJ1-1; the D gene is possibly TRBD1 (5 bases). The CDR3 consists of 15 residues. The V and J ends lost 2 bases and 4 bases respectively, with 14 bases between them. CDR1 and CDR2 from the germline V gene are LGHDT and YNNKEL (reference sequence). The CDR3 sequence: CASSQKRGGSTEAFF. CDR3 nucleotides: TGTGCCAGCAGCCAAAAGAGGGGCGGGAGCACTGAAGCTTTCTTT.

This clonotype was seen only a few times. The chain carries TRBV10-3 and TRBJ1-2, with D unclear. The CDR3 totals 13 residues. V lost 10 bases to trimming and J lost 4 bases, with 16 bases between them. Germline loops: CDR1 ENHRY, CDR2 SYGVKD. The CDR3 sequence: CASSLGYSYGYTF. CDR3 sequence (DNA): TGTGCCAGCAGCTTAGGTTATAGCTATGGCTACACCTTC.

J is TRBJ2-2 and V is TRBV7-9; D is perhaps TRBD1 (5 bases). Germline values: CDR1 SEHNR, CDR2 FQNEAQ (reference sequence). This CDR3 comprises 15 residues. The ends were cut back, 3 bases at V and 6 bases at J, with 14 bases in the middle. The CDR3 nucleotides are TGTGCCAGCAGCTTTCCGGGCAGGGCTGCCGGGGAGCTGTTTTTT. This codes for CASSFPGRAAGELFF.

The table lists this clonotype with a count of one. In DNA, the CDR3 is TGTGCCAGCAGCCCTAAGGGGACAGGGGGTTACTTC. It yields the protein CASSPKGTGGYF. The V and J genes are TRBV28 and TRBJ2-7, with 11 bases lining up with TRBD1. J was trimmed by 13 bases and V by 6 bases; bases with no gene match: 8. This CDR3 comprises 12 residues. Germline CDR1 reads MDHEN; CDR2 reads SYDVKM.

This clonotype was observed a handful of times. V and J are TRBV7-8 and TRBJ1-6, with a weak D call TRBD1 (5 bases). V was clipped by 0 bases and J by 2 bases, with 8 bases between them. The CDR3 has 16 residues. Germline V gene lookup returns CDR1 SGHVS and CDR2 FQNEAQ. CDR3: CASSLARGPYNSPLHF. In nucleotides, the CDR3 is TGTGCCAGCAGCTTAGCAAGGGGCCCCTATAATTCACCCCTCCACTTT.

CDR3 protein: CASSEGQGETQYF. The CDR3 DNA is TGTGCCAGCAGCGAGGGCCAGGGTGAGACCCAGTACTTC. V is TRBV7-2 and J is TRBJ2-5; D may be TRBD1 or TRBD2 (5 bases each). CDR1 SGHTA and CDR2 FQGNSA come from the germline V gene. The CDR3 has 13 amino acids. Between the trimmed V and J ends, which lost 5 bases and 5 bases, there was a span of 12 bases.

The chain recombines TRBV20-1 with TRBJ1-2, with D maybe TRBD1 (6 bases). The CDR3 is 13 amino acids. Germline V gene lookup returns CDR1 DFQATT and CDR2 SNEGSKA (reference sequence). Trimming took off 0 bases at V and 8 bases at J, with 13 bases between the two ends. CDR3 in amino acids: CSARDPGAGGYTF. CDR3 in DNA: TGCAGTGCTAGAGATCCGGGGGCCGGAGGCTACACCTTC.

This clonotype was detected ten times or more. The chain couples TRBV19 to TRBJ1-1; 8 bases match TRBD1. CDR3 length equals 14 residues. V gave up 6 bases and J gave up 2 bases; unmatched junction bases: 5. The germline gives CDR1 LNHDA, CDR2 SQIVND (reference sequence). The CDR3 here is CASSDRGTNTEAFF. CDR3 nucleotides: TGTGCCAGTAGCGACAGGGGAACTAACACTGAAGCTTTCTTT.

As regards this clonotype: One end of the junction is discordant with germline, which a read error may explain. This chain joins TRBV10-3 and TRBJ1-2; no firm D call. In germline, CDR1 is ENHRY, CDR2 SYGVKD. The CDR3 covers 13 residues. The CDR3 bases are TGTGCCAGCAGTGAAGCGCTCAGCAGTGGCTACACCTTC. Translation: CASSEALSSGYTF.

As for this clonotype: At one end the junction does not follow the germline gene, possibly because of a read error. The rearrangement joins TRBV10-3 to TRBJ2-5, with D possibly TRBD1 on 5 matching bases. The CDR3 covers 13 residues. Germline loops: CDR1 ENHRY, CDR2 SYGVKD. CDR3 residues: CASSEQVQETQYF. The CDR3 region has the DNA TGTGCCAGCAGTGAACAGGTCCAAGAGACCCAGTACTTC.

There are many counts of this clonotype. This sequence joins TRBV10-3 and TRBJ1-4; 9 bases are shared with TRBD1. CDR1 is ENHRY and CDR2 is SYGVKD in the germline V gene. With V trimmed by 2 bases and J by 8 bases, 9 bases remained unmatched. This CDR3 spans 16 amino acids. The CDR3 nucleotides are TGTGCCATCAGTGAGACTTCCGGGACAGGGTTGGAAAAACTGTTTTTT. Protein sequence: CAISETSGTGLEKLFF.

Note on this clonotype: Possible read error: a much larger clone is one base away. The CDR3 end shows no conserved phenylalanine or tryptophan, and so a read error is likely. This chain links TRBV7-2 with TRBJ2-7, with D perhaps being TRBD1 or TRBD2 (5 bases each). The CDR3 is made up of 14 amino acids. V lost 1 base, J lost 2 bases, and 9 bases lay in between. CDR1 and CDR2 (germline): SGHTA, FQGNSA. The CDR3 protein is CASSLGGITYEQYC. The CDR3 DNA is TGTGCCAGCAGCTTAGGGGGGATAACCTACGAGCAGTACTGC.

This chain joins TRBV7-9 and TRBJ2-5, with TRBD2 matching over 10 bases. V was pared by 5 bases and J by 2 bases, with 11 bases of the junction left unmatched. CDR1 and CDR2 from the germline V gene are SEHNR and FQNEAQ (reference sequence). CDR3 length equals 17 residues. In DNA form, the CDR3 reads TGTGCCAGCAGCCAAGATCCTAGCGGGAGAGGGCAAGAGACCCAGTACTTC. This gives the protein CASSQDPSGRGQETQYF.